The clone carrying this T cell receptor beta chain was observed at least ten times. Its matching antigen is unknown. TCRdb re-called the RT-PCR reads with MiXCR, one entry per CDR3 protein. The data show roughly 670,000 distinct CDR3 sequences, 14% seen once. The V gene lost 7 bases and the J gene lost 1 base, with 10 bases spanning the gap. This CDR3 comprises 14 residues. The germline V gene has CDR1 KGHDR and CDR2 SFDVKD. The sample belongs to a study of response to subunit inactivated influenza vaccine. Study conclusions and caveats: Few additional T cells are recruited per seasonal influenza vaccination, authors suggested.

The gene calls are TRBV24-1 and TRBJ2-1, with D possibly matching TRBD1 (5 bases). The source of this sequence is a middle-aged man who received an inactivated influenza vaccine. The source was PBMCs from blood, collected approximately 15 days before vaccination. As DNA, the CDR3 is TGTGCCACCAGGGCTCAGGGTTCCTACAATGAGCAGTTCTTC. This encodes CATRAQGSYNEQFF.